This is a list of T cell receptor beta chains from one sample in a study of T cells in Graves' hyperthyroidism and ophthalmopathy. TCRdb itself ran the multiplex PCR reads through MiXCR, one entry per CDR3 protein. The data hold about 600,000 distinct CDR3 sequences, with about 14% observed a single time. The sequenced sample consisted of blood. Every receptor here comes from a woman aged 50 to 65 with Graves' ophthalmopathy. Each CDR3 is given with its conserved first and last residue. Each record gives: V gene, J gene, CDR3 length, D gene, clone size, CDR3 DNA, CDR3 protein. The D gene is left open where the match is weak. Expanded clones are given a class, and other clones once, few, many or no size at all.

TRBV24-1,TRBJ1-2,15,TRBD1,-,TGTGCCACCAGTGAATCTTCACAGGGGGCCTATGGCTACACCTTC,CATSESSQGAYGYTF
TRBV7-8,TRBJ2-3,20,TRBD2,many,TGTGCCAGCAGCTTAGGGGCTAGCGGGTACCTAACTAGGGACACAGATACGCAGTATTTT,CASSLGASGYLTRDTDTQYF
TRBV12-3/TRBV12-4,TRBJ1-1,14,TRBD1,many,TGTGCCAGCAGTTGGGGACAGCAGAACACTGAAGCTTTCTTT,CASSWGQQNTEAFF
TRBV12-3/TRBV12-4,TRBJ2-2,14,-,many,TGTGCCAGCAGTGGCAGGGTTAGGGCCGGGGAGCTGTTTTTT,CASSGRVRAGELFF
TRBV11-2,TRBJ2-1,14,-,many,TGTGCCAGCAGCAAAGGGGGAGTTCTCAATGAGCAGTTCTTC,CASSKGGVLNEQFF
TRBV9,TRBJ2-1,18,TRBD2,many,TGTGCCAGCAGCGTTACCGGGACTAGCGGGAGTGGGAGCAATGAGCAGTTCTTC,CASSVTGTSGSGSNEQFF
TRBV4-1,TRBJ1-4,14,-,-,TGCGCCAGCAGCCGCCAGGGGAGAGGAGAAAAACTGTTTTTT,CASSRQGRGEKLFF
TRBV3-1,TRBJ1-1,12,-,many,TGTGCCAGCAGCCTTTCAGGGAACGACGCTTTCTTT,CASSLSGNDAFF
TRBV20-1,TRBJ2-2,19,TRBD2,-,TGCAGTGCTAGAGAACCGGGACTAGCGGGAGGAAAGAACACCGGGGAGCTGTTTTTT,CSAREPGLAGGKNTGELFF
TRBV6-2/TRBV6-3,TRBJ1-6,14,-,-,TGTGCCAGCAGTTACTCGGCGGAGAATTCACCCCTCCACTTT,CASSYSAENSPLHF
TRBV28,TRBJ2-1,13,TRBD2,many,TGTGCCAGCAGGTCGGGAGGGCCTAATGAGCAGTTCTTC,CASRSGGPNEQFF
TRBV12-3/TRBV12-4,TRBJ2-5,14,TRBD2,many,TGTGCCAGCAGAGTCACTAGCGGGAGCGTTCCCCAGTACTTC,CASRVTSGSVPQYF
TRBV9,TRBJ1-2,14,TRBD1,few,TGTGCCAGCAGCACTGGACAGGGAAGCTATGGCTACACCTTC,CASSTGQGSYGYTF
TRBV29-1,TRBJ2-1,12,-,few,TGCAGCGTTGACGGGGCTAGTGAAGGGCAGTTCTTC,CSVDGASEGQFF
TRBV6-1,TRBJ2-7,16,TRBD2,few,TGTGCCAGCAGCCTCCCCCTAGCGGGAGCCACCTACGAGCAGTACTTC,CASSLPLAGATYEQYF
TRBV5-5,TRBJ1-4,17,-,-,TGTGCCAGCAGCGCGGACGTCCCCGACGCAACTAATGAAAAACTGTTTTTT,CASSADVPDATNEKLFF
TRBV20-1,TRBJ2-2,14,-,-,TGCAGTGCACGGGACCGACAGAACACCGGGGAGCTGTTTTTT,CSARDRQNTGELFF
TRBV7-9,TRBJ2-3,15,TRBD2,many,TGTGCCAGCAGCTCGGGACTAGCGGGAAGAGATACGCAGTATTTT,CASSSGLAGRDTQYF
TRBV5-6,TRBJ2-3,12,-,many,TGTGCCAGCAGTGAAGTTCCAGATACGCAGTATTTT,CASSEVPDTQYF
TRBV15,TRBJ2-1,16,TRBD2,-,TGTGCCACCCTAGGACTAGCGGACCGCTCCTACAATGAGCAGTTCTTC,CATLGLADRSYNEQFF
TRBV7-9,TRBJ2-1,11,-,-,TGTGCCAGCAGTTTCACGTATGAGCAGTCCTTC,CASSFTYEQSF
TRBV6-1,TRBJ2-2,13,-,many,TGTGCCAGCAGTTATGGGGACACCGGGGAGCTGTTTTTT,CASSYGDTGELFF
TRBV29-1,TRBJ2-5,14,-,-,TGCAGCGCCGCCCTGGGACGGGTCCAAGAGACCCAGTACTTC,CSAALGRVQETQYF
TRBV5-1,TRBJ2-1,14,-,many,TGCGCCAGCAGCTTGGGCCAGGGGTCTGGTGAGCAGTTCTTC,CASSLGQGSGEQFF
TRBV4-2,TRBJ1-6,14,-,many,TGTGCCAGCAGCCCGTATAAACAGGATTCACCCCTCCACTTT,CASSPYKQDSPLHF
TRBV3-1,TRBJ2-1,14,-,many,TGTGCCAGCAGCCAAGATCTTAGTAGGGATGAGCAGTTCTTC,CASSQDLSRDEQFF
TRBV5-4,TRBJ2-3,13,-,few,TGTGCCAGCAGCGGAGGGCCGGGAGATACGCAGTATTTT,CASSGGPGDTQYF
TRBV28,TRBJ1-1,18,-,many,TGTGCCAGCAGTCTAGAACTAGGGGCAGGGGCATCGAACACTGAAGCTTTCTTT,CASSLELGAGASNTEAFF
TRBV24-1,TRBJ2-3,16,-,many,TGTGCCACCAGTGATGGGGAGCATTACAGCACAGATACGCAGTATTTT,CATSDGEHYSTDTQYF
TRBV6-2/TRBV6-3,TRBJ1-2,16,-,few,TGTGCCAGCAGTTACAATGGACGGCTCAACAACTATGGCTACACCTTC,CASSYNGRLNNYGYTF
TRBV5-1,TRBJ2-2,15,-,-,TGCGCCAGCAGCTTGGGGGCGGACAACACCGGGGAGCTGTTTTTT,CASSLGADNTGELFF
TRBV7-2,TRBJ1-1,14,TRBD1,many,TGTGCCAGCAGCTTAAGGGGGCGCGGCAATGAAGCTTTCTTT,CASSLRGRGNEAFF
TRBV27,TRBJ1-2,15,-,few,TGTGCCAGCAGTTTCAAGCCCGGACTGTCCTATGGCTACACCTTC,CASSFKPGLSYGYTF
TRBV29-1,TRBJ1-2,13,-,-,TGCAGCGTTGTGCTGGCAGGCTACTATGGCTACACCTTC,CSVVLAGYYGYTF
TRBV4-3,TRBJ2-1,17,TRBD2,few,TGCACCAGCAGCCAAGAAGGGCTAGCGGGTCTCTACAATGAGCAGTTCTTC,CTSSQEGLAGLYNEQFF
TRBV20-1,TRBJ2-6,13,-,-,TGCAGTGCTAGACACTCTGGGGCCAACGTCCTGACTTTC,CSARHSGANVLTF
TRBV13,TRBJ2-7,13,-,many,TGTGCCAGCAGTCGAGGGGTTCTCAACGAGCAGTACTTC,CASSRGVLNEQYF
TRBV28,TRBJ2-3,15,-,many,TGTGCCAGCACCCCAGCCGGGAGTTGGACAGATACGCAGTATTTT,CASTPAGSWTDTQYF
TRBV20-1,TRBJ2-7,15,TRBD2,-,TGCAGTGCTACGATCCCGGGACTAGCGGTTTACGAGCAGTACTTC,CSATIPGLAVYEQYF
TRBV30,TRBJ1-6,13,-,-,TGTGCCTGGCAGAAGGTGGCAGATTCACCCCTCCACTTT,CAWQKVADSPLHF
TRBV12-3/TRBV12-4,TRBJ2-2,15,-,many,TGTGCCAGCAGTTTAGCGGCGGGACGGACCGGGGAGCTGTTTTTT,CASSLAAGRTGELFF
TRBV18,TRBJ2-3,15,TRBD2,many,TGTGCCAGCTCACCACCTCCAGCGGGAGTAGATACGCAGTATTTT,CASSPPPAGVDTQYF
TRBV20-1,TRBJ2-1,14,-,few,TGCAGTGCTAGAGATCGTTTTAAATACAATGAGCAGTTCTTC,CSARDRFKYNEQFF
TRBV7-9,TRBJ2-1,13,-,many,TGTGCCAGCAGCCAAACTAGATACAATGAGCAGTTCTTC,CASSQTRYNEQFF
TRBV6-1,TRBJ2-1,14,TRBD2,many,TGTGCCAGCAGGAGGCTAGCGGGAGTCAATGAGCAGTTCTTC,CASRRLAGVNEQFF
TRBV27,TRBJ2-3,15,TRBD2,many,TGTGCCAGCAGTTTTACTAGCGGGAGACAAGATACGCAGTATTTT,CASSFTSGRQDTQYF
TRBV19,TRBJ2-1,13,-,-,TGTGCCAGTAGGGGGGGGGCAGGCGGTGAGCAGTTCTTC,CASRGGAGGEQFF
TRBV10-3,TRBJ1-5,14,-,-,TGTGCCATCGGGGGGGACAATAGCAATCAGCCCCAGCATTTT,CAIGGDNSNQPQHF
TRBV3-1,TRBJ1-5,13,-,many,TGTGCCAGCAGCCAAGTAATGGATCAGCCCCAGCATTTT,CASSQVMDQPQHF
TRBV20-1,TRBJ2-5,14,-,-,TGCAGTGCTAGTACGGGAGTAGAACGAGAGACCCAGTACTTC,CSASTGVERETQYF
TRBV7-8,TRBJ2-7,16,TRBD2,many,TGTGCCAGCAGCTTCCTGGGACTAGCGGTCGCCTACGAGCAGTACTTC,CASSFLGLAVAYEQYF
TRBV6-2/TRBV6-3,TRBJ2-1,15,-,-,TGTGCCATAAGCCCGCCGTGGAATAACTACAATGAGCAGTTCTTC,CAISPPWNNYNEQFF
TRBV12-3/TRBV12-4,TRBJ1-5,13,-,-,TGTGCCAGCAGTTACAATTATTATCAGCCCCAGCATTTT,CASSYNYYQPQHF
TRBV24-1,TRBJ2-1,16,TRBD2,many,TGTGCCACCAGTGACCTGACTAGCGGGACTCGAGATGAGCAGTTCTTC,CATSDLTSGTRDEQFF